Reported below is one TCR beta chain. Produced via immunoSEQ multiplex PCR; TCRdb's table is partial and in-frame only. The sample includes a few hundred thousand clones, approximately 88% seen only once; the top ten take less than 5.5%. The record originates from a study of blood T cell repertoires in COVID-19. V was shortened by 4 bases and J by 7 bases, with 7 bases between the two germline ends. The CDR3 spans 11 residues. Germline V lookup: CDR1 SGHAT, CDR2 FQNNGV. V is TRBV11-2 and J is TRBJ1-1; possible D gene TRBD1, 6 bases. Material for sequencing was PBMCs or T cells enriched from blood (not recorded which). The source of this sequence is a man in his thirties or forties who had recovered from COVID-19. The CDR3 loop is CASSWTVEAFF. CDR3 nucleotide sequence: TGTGCCAGCAGCTGGACAGTTGAAGCTTTCTTT.